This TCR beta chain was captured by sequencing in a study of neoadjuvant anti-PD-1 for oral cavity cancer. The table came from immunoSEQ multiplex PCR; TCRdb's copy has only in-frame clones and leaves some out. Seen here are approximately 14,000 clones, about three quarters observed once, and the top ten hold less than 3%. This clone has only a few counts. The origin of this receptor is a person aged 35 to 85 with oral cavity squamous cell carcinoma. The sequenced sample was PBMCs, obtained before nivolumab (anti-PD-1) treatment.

For the CDR3, the DNA is TGTGCCAGCGCCCGGGGACAGGGAACCGGGGAGCTGTTTTTT. Translated: CASARGQGTGELFF. V and J are TRBV7-3 and TRBJ2-2; 9 bases align to TRBD1. Germline trimming cut 8 bases from V and 5 bases from J; bases unmatched to any gene: 6. Germline V gene sequence: CDR1 SGHTA, CDR2 FQGTGA. The CDR3 extends over 14 amino acids.